The rows below give T cell receptor beta chains drawn from one sample of a study of blood T cell repertoires in COVID-19. Assay used: immunoSEQ multiplex PCR; TCRdb lists only in-frame clones, some missing. The table has 350,000 to 400,000 clones, around 89% seen once. What was sequenced was peripheral blood. The receptor set was obtained from a woman younger than 45 with COVID-19, enrolled during active disease. Each CDR3 is given with its conserved first and last residue. A D gene is named only where the DNA matches it firmly. Clone size, where shown, is once, few, many, or a class for clones that have expanded.

V	J	D	size	DNA	CDR3
TRBV5-4	TRBJ1-2	-	-	TGTGCCAGCGGATCTGGACAGCGAACTAACTATGGCTACACCTTC	CASGSGQRTNYGYTF
TRBV10-3	TRBJ1-2	TRBD1	-	TGTGCCATCAGAGTCAGCCAGGGGGAGGCCTATGGCTACACCTTC	CAIRVSQGEAYGYTF
TRBV6-5	TRBJ1-2	-	-	TGTGCCAGCGGTTCCGCGCCCCCTAACTATGGCTACACCTTC	CASGSAPPNYGYTF
TRBV7-2	TRBJ2-2	-	-	TGTGCCAGCAGCTTAGTAGAGGCCGGGGAGCTGTTTTTT	CASSLVEAGELFF
TRBV6-5	TRBJ2-1	TRBD1	-	TGTGCCAGCAGCCAGGGACAGGGCGCATACAATGAGCAGTTCTTC	CASSQGQGAYNEQFF
TRBV7-9	TRBJ1-3	-	-	TGTGCCAGCAGCGGACTGAACTCTGGAAACACCATATATTTT	CASSGLNSGNTIYF
TRBV2	TRBJ1-5	-	-	TGTGCCAGCAGTGATCAGGGATCTGGCAATCAGCCCCAGCATTTT	CASSDQGSGNQPQHF
TRBV3-1/TRBV3-2	TRBJ2-1	TRBD2	-	TGTGCCAGCAGCCAACAATTCGGGAGGCCTGAGCAGTTCTTC	CASSQQFGRPEQFF
TRBV18	TRBJ1-4	-	-	TGTGCCAGCTCACCCGCGAGGAGAAATAATGAAAAACTGTTTTTT	CASSPARRNNEKLFF
TRBV29-1	TRBJ1-1	-	-	TGCAGCGTCGGGGGACGGATGAACACTGAAGCTTTCTTT	CSVGGRMNTEAFF
TRBV9	TRBJ2-1	TRBD2	-	TGTGCCAGCAGCGCACCTTTAAACGGGACTAGCGGGAGTAATGAGCAGTTCTTC	CASSAPLNGTSGSNEQFF
TRBV4-1	TRBJ2-2	TRBD2	-	TGCGCCAGCAGCCCCGAGCGGGGGGGGCTCGTTTTTCGGGACACCGGGGAGCTGTTTTTT	CASSPERGGLVFRDTGELFF
TRBV5-1	TRBJ2-5	TRBD2	-	TGCGCCAGCTCCCCTAGCGGGGGGGGACAAGAGACCCAGTACTTC	CASSPSGGGQETQYF
TRBV28	TRBJ1-2	-	-	TGTGCCAGCCTGACAGCTAACTATGGCTACACCTTC	CASLTANYGYTF
TRBV18	TRBJ1-5	-	once	TGTGCCAGCTCAAGCGTAGATCAGCCCCAGCATTTT	CASSSVDQPQHF
TRBV11-3	TRBJ2-5	-	-	TGTGCCAGCAGCTCGGGGCAGGGGAGAGAGACCCAGTACTTC	CASSSGQGRETQYF
TRBV20-1	TRBJ2-3	TRBD1	-	TGCAGTGCTAGTCGAGGACAGGGTAGAGATACGCAGTATTTT	CSASRGQGRDTQYF
TRBV5-4	TRBJ2-1	TRBD2	few	TGTGCCAGCAGATCCAGCGTACTAGCGGGGGGAGGTAGTGAGCAGTTCTTC	CASRSSVLAGGGSEQFF
TRBV15	TRBJ2-7	-	-	TGTGCCACCAGCAGAAGCATCGACTACGAGCAGTACTTC	CATSRSIDYEQYF
TRBV4-1	TRBJ2-7	TRBD1	-	TGCGCCAGCGGGCAGGGGGCCTACGAGCAGTACTTC	CASGQGAYEQYF
TRBV3-1/TRBV3-2	TRBJ1-3	-	once	TGTGCCAGCGAGGAGGGCTCTGGAAACACCATATATTTT	CASEEGSGNTIYF
TRBV4-1	TRBJ2-1	TRBD1	once	TGCGCCAGCAGCCTATGGACAGGGGGTGTGGGTAACAATGAGCAGTTCTTC	CASSLWTGGVGNNEQFF
TRBV9	TRBJ2-2	-	-	TGTGCCAGCAGCGTAGGGACTACTTTCACCGGGGAGCTGTTTTTT	CASSVGTTFTGELFF
TRBV19	TRBJ2-1	-	-	TGTGCCAGTACCCCAGAGGCCTCCTCCTCCTACAATGAGCAGTTCTTC	CASTPEASSSYNEQFF
TRBV29-1	TRBJ2-1	TRBD2	-	TGCAGCGTTGCCGCGGGACTAGCGGGAGGGCCCTCGGAGAATGAGCAGTTCTTC	CSVAAGLAGGPSENEQFF
TRBV15	TRBJ1-5	TRBD1	-	TGTGCCACCAGCAGTTGGGACAGGGACAATCAGCCCCAGCATTTT	CATSSWDRDNQPQHF
TRBV7-2	TRBJ2-1	TRBD1	-	TGTGCCAGCAGCAGCCGGGACAGGAAACTCAATGAGCAGTTCTTC	CASSSRDRKLNEQFF
TRBV28	TRBJ1-1	-	-	TGTGCCAGCATCCCTGTAGGTCGGGGCACTGAAGCTTTCTTT	CASIPVGRGTEAFF
TRBV10-3	TRBJ1-1	TRBD1	few	TGTGCCATCAGAGACAGGGAGATGAACACTGAAGCTTTCTTT	CAIRDREMNTEAFF
TRBV29-1	TRBJ2-2	-	once	TGCAGCGTTGATCTGGGGCAACCGAACACCGGGGAGCTGTTTTTT	CSVDLGQPNTGELFF
TRBV15	TRBJ2-2	TRBD1	-	TGTGCCACCAGCCAGGACAGGGCGGGAACCGGGGAGCTGTTTTTT	CATSQDRAGTGELFF
TRBV5-1	TRBJ2-2	TRBD1	-	TGCGCCAGCAGCTTGGACAGGGGGCGTACCGGGGAGCTGTTTTTT	CASSLDRGRTGELFF
TRBV7-2	TRBJ1-1	-	-	TGTGCCAGCAGCTTTGCCCCGGACACTGAAGCTTTCTTT	CASSFAPDTEAFF
TRBV7-7	TRBJ2-5	-	once	TGTGCTAGCAGCCCTACTGGTGGGACCCAGTACTTC	CASSPTGGTQYF
TRBV9	TRBJ1-1	-	-	TGTGCCAGCACCCTAGGAAGCCGAATGAACACTGAAGCTTTCTTT	CASTLGSRMNTEAFF
TRBV18	TRBJ2-5	-	-	TGTGCCAGCTCACCAGACACTCAAGAGACCCAGTACTTC	CASSPDTQETQYF
TRBV6-2/TRBV6-3	TRBJ2-7	-	-	TGTGCCAGCAGTTACATAGGGGGATTCTACGAGCAGTACTTC	CASSYIGGFYEQYF
TRBV4-1	TRBJ1-4	TRBD1	-	TGCGCCAGCAGCCAAGGACTATTGGACAGGGGGAATGAAAAACTGTTTTTT	CASSQGLLDRGNEKLFF
TRBV5-1	TRBJ2-3	TRBD1	-	TGCGCCGGCAGGACAGGGAGCACAGATACGCAGTATTTT	CAGRTGSTDTQYF
TRBV29-1	TRBJ1-2	TRBD1	-	TGCAGCGTGAGGACAGGGGGCACCTATGGCTACACCTTC	CSVRTGGTYGYTF
TRBV10-3	TRBJ1-2	-	-	TGTGCCATCAGCGCAGGGGTACCTCACTATGGCTACACCTTC	CAISAGVPHYGYTF
TRBV27	TRBJ2-1	TRBD2	-	TGTGCCAGCAAGGGACTAGCGGGACCCAATGAGCAGTTCTTC	CASKGLAGPNEQFF
TRBV3-1/TRBV3-2	TRBJ2-1	-	-	TGTGCCAGCAGCCAAACCGGGAGTGAGGATGAGCAGTTCTTC	CASSQTGSEDEQFF
TRBV21-1	TRBJ2-4	-	-	TGTGCCAGCAGCAAAGGGGGCAGGGTGACCAAAAACATTCAGTACTTC	CASSKGGRVTKNIQYF
TRBV2	TRBJ1-1	TRBD1	-	TGTGCCAGCGCAAAGACAGGGACTGAAGCTTTCTTT	CASAKTGTEAFF
TRBV6-5	TRBJ2-5	TRBD2	-	TGTGCCAGCAGTTCGATGACTAGCGGGGGGGCAGGGACCCAGTACTTC	CASSSMTSGGAGTQYF
TRBV27	TRBJ1-1	TRBD1	-	TGTGCCAGCTTGCCGGGACAGGGGGCGGACACTGAAGCTTTCTTT	CASLPGQGADTEAFF
TRBV5-4	TRBJ1-2	TRBD1	few	TGTGCCAGCAGCAGGGACAGTTCTAACTATGGCTACACCTTC	CASSRDSSNYGYTF
TRBV24-1	TRBJ2-5	-	-	TGTGCCACCAGTGATTCGCCTAGGGGTATCGAGACCCAGTACTTC	CATSDSPRGIETQYF